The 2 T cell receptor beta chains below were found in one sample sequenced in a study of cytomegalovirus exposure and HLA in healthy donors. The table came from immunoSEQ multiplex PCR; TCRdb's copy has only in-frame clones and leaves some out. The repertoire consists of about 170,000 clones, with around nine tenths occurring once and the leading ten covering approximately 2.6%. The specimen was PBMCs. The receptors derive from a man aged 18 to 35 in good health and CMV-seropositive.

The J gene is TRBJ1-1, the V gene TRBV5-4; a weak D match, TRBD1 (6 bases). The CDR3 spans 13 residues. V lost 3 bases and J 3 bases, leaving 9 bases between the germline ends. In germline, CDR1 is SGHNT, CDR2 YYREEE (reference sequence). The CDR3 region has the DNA TGTGCCAGCAGCTCGGACAGACACACTGAAGCTTTCTTT. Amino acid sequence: CASSSDRHTEAFF.

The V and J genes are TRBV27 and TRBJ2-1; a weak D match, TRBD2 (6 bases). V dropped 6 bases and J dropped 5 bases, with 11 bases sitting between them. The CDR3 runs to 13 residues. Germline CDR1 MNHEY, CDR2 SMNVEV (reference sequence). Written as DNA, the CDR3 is TGTGCCAGCAGGGCGGGGCAAAACAATGAGCAGTTCTTC. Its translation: CASRAGQNNEQFF.